This T cell receptor beta chain comes out of a study of blood T cell repertoires in COVID-19. This CDR3 region has 16 residues. Per germline, CDR1 LNHDA and CDR2 SQIVND (reference sequence). V lost 5 bases to trimming and J lost 3 bases; unmatched junction nucleotides: 8. As originally analysed: From reference gene primer amplification, estimates of nucleated cell counts were derived. Repertoires were generated with immunoSEQ multiplex PCR, while TCRdb's copy carries only in-frame clones and drops some. For V, J and clone size, that table is used; D and trimming come from the DNA. The table lists tens of thousands of clones, 80% to 90% of them singletons.

The V gene is TRBV19, the J gene TRBJ1-1; TRBD1 matches at 11 bases. The sample consisted of peripheral blood. The sequence was obtained from a human donor in a cohort sampled during active COVID-19. The donor label of this sample is uncertain. The CDR3 DNA sequence: TGTGCCAGTAGTTCGGGACAGGGGGTGATGTACACTGAAGCTTTCTTT. It specifies CASSSGQGVMYTEAFF.